Presented here are 18 T cell receptor beta chains from one specimen sequenced in a study of immune cell composition in non-small cell lung cancer. Assay: immunoSEQ multiplex PCR; the TCRdb copy retains only in-frame clones and omits some. The sample yields a few thousand clones, more than 60% seen once. Sample: lung tumor tissue. These receptors originate from a human donor with non-small cell lung cancer.

In its sample, this clone was seen a few times. The V call is TRBV4-1, the J call TRBJ1-2; D is unresolved. This CDR3 has 15 amino acids. Germline V lookup: CDR1 MGHRA, CDR2 YSYEKL. With 0 bases removed from V and 4 bases from J, the gap between germline ends came to 12 bases. CDR3 coding DNA: TGCGCCAGCAGCCAAGATTCAGCGTTCTCCTATGGCTACACCTTC. Amino acids: CASSQDSAFSYGYTF.

This rearrangement joins TRBV4-1 to TRBJ1-4; 7 nucleotides match TRBD1. CDR3 size: 15 residues. Germline CDR1 MGHRA, CDR2 YSYEKL. J lost 2 bases, V lost 4 bases, and 4 bases had no gene match. The CDR3 region has the DNA TGCGCCAGCAGCCTTTCGGACAGGACTAATGAAAAACTGTTTTTT. Translating gives CASSLSDRTNEKLFF.

This chain joins TRBV29-1 and TRBJ2-7; 9 bases fit TRBD1. CDR1 and CDR2 from the germline V gene are SQVTM and ANQGSEA. V shed 3 bases and J 2 bases; nucleotides not matched to a gene: 8. This CDR3 has 15 residues. CDR3 protein: CSVEGGQGGTYEQYF. Here the CDR3 DNA reads TGCAGCGTTGAGGGGGGACAGGGCGGCACCTACGAGCAGTACTTC.

The chain combines TRBV19 with TRBJ2-3; TRBD2 agrees at 8 bases. The CDR3 has 16 amino acids. Losses at the gene ends were 4 bases for V and 11 bases for J; bases not matched to a gene: 17. Per the germline V gene, CDR1 is LNHDA and CDR2 is SQIVND (reference sequence). This CDR3 is CASSTSTSGGGGKQYF. The CDR3 DNA follows: TGTGCCAGTAGTACCTCCACTAGCGGAGGGGGAGGGAAGCAGTATTTT.

This clone is hyperexpanded (1% or more) within its sample. V usage is TRBV28 and J usage is TRBJ2-6; 9 bases agree with TRBD1. CDR1 is MDHEN and CDR2 is SYDVKM in the germline V gene. CDR3 length: 19 residues. V dropped 4 bases and J dropped 0; count of bases not matched to a gene: 10. CDR3 sequence: CASSSRYGQGNSGANVLTF. Here the CDR3 DNA reads TGTGCCAGCAGTTCACGGTATGGACAGGGGAACTCTGGGGCCAACGTCCTGACTTTC.

The CDR3: CASSLKAAANEKLFF. In DNA form, the CDR3 reads TGTGCCAGCAGCTTAAAGGCGGCCGCTAATGAAAAACTGTTTTTT. This chain uses TRBV7-9 with TRBJ1-4; D uncertain. The CDR3 is 15 residues long. The V end was cut by 2 bases, the J end by 3 bases, with 10 bases between. Germline CDR1 reads SEHNR; CDR2 reads FQNEAQ (reference sequence).

The rearrangement joins TRBV12-5 to TRBJ2-7; D perhaps matches TRBD1 (7 bases). Per the germline V gene, CDR1 is LGHNT and CDR2 is FRNRAP. Trimming pared 0 bases from V and 5 bases from J, leaving 11 bases between. The CDR3 has 14 residues. The CDR3 DNA is TGTGCTAGTGGTTTGGTACAGGGGAGGCACGAGCAGTACTTC. It specifies CASGLVQGRHEQYF.

V gene TRBV19 combines with J gene TRBJ2-5; 7 bases fit TRBD1. The J segment lost 0 bases and the V segment lost 11 bases, leaving 9 bases of the junction unmatched. Looked up from germline, CDR1 is LNHDA and CDR2 is SQIVND (reference sequence). The CDR3 extends over 14 amino acids. This chain's CDR3 is CASSRDSNQETQYF. CDR3 DNA: TGTGCCTCATCCCGGGACAGCAACCAAGAGACCCAGTACTTC. Variable domain in full (rest from reference TRBV19 and TRBJ2-5): DGGITQSPKYLFRKEGQNVTLSCEQNLNHDAMYWYRQDPGQGLRLIYYSQIVNDFQKGDIAEGYSVSREKKESFPLTVTSAQKNPTAFYLCASSRDSNQETQYFGPGTRLLVL.

The chain joins TRBV1 to TRBJ2-7; the table's D gene call, TRBD1, was not cross checked with the DNA. TRBV1 represents a pseudogene. The CDR3 has 17 residues. CDR3 nucleotides: TGCACCAGCAGCCAAGATCGGGGGACAGGGCCCCTCTACGAGCAGTACTTC. Translation gives CTSSQDRGTGPLYEQYF.

This chain links TRBV27 with TRBJ1-2; a possible D gene is TRBD1 (6 bases). Germline assignment: CDR1 MNHEY and CDR2 SMNVEV (reference sequence). This CDR3 region has 15 residues. Trimming shortened V by 5 bases and J by 0 bases, and 13 bases separated the two germline ends. In DNA, the CDR3 is TGTGCCAGCAGTCCCCACAGGGAAACTAACTATGGCTACACCTTC. This encodes CASSPHRETNYGYTF.

This clone was found once. This rearrangement joins TRBV6-1 to TRBJ1-1, with TRBD1 matching over 8 bases. V dropped 8 bases and J dropped 8; count of bases not matched to a gene: 4. Germline-derived CDR1 and CDR2 are MNHNS and SASEGT. The CDR3 has 11 residues. This chain's CDR3 is CASGQGSEAFF. In DNA, the CDR3 is TGTGCCAGCGGACAGGGTTCAGAAGCTTTCTTT.

The V and J genes are TRBV28 and TRBJ2-1; maybe TRBD1 (6 bases). CDR1 is MDHEN and CDR2 is SYDVKM in the germline V gene. There are 15 residues in the CDR3. V was clipped by 7 bases and J by 2 bases, with 15 bases between them. CDR3 coding DNA: TGTGCCAGCACCCAACCGGACAGAGCCTACAATGAGCAGTTCTTC. It is translated as CASTQPDRAYNEQFF.

The chain employs TRBV9 and TRBJ2-3, with 10 bases identical to TRBD1. The V and J ends lost 1 base and 6 bases, in that order; junction bases with no gene match: 11. The CDR3 totals 17 residues. In germline, CDR1 is SGDLS, CDR2 YYNGEE. The CDR3 here is CASSVTPGRQGADTQYF. In DNA, the CDR3 is TGTGCCAGCAGCGTAACTCCAGGGAGACAGGGGGCCGATACGCAGTATTTT.

The chain joins TRBV7-2 to TRBJ2-7; 8 nucleotides line up with TRBD1. The CDR3 sequence is 20 residues long. V shed 0 bases, J shed 4 bases, and the junction held 20 bases outside the gene matches. Germline assignment: CDR1 SGHTA and CDR2 FQGNSA. In DNA, the CDR3 is TGTGCCAGCAGCTTAGCAGGGGGCAGGGGGCAGCTTTTTTCCGTTTACGAGCAGTACTTC. It is translated as CASSLAGGRGQLFSVYEQYF.

V and J are TRBV6-5 and TRBJ1-1; a possible D gene is TRBD1 (5 bases). The CDR3 consists of 13 residues. Trimming pared 7 bases from V and 5 bases from J, leaving 14 bases between. Germline V gene lookup returns CDR1 MNHEY and CDR2 SVGAGI. For the CDR3, the DNA is TGTGCCAGCACCGCGGGGGGGGAAACTGAAGCTTTCTTT. It is translated as CASTAGGETEAFF.

The rearrangement joins TRBV7-2 to TRBJ2-2, with unresolved D. Germline lookup yields CDR1 SGHTA and CDR2 FQGNSA. V was shortened by 4 bases and J by 1 base, with 7 bases between the two germline ends. The CDR3 loop spans 14 amino acids. The CDR3 nucleotides are TGTGCCAGCAGCTCAGACTGGAACACCGGGGAGCTGTTTTTT. Encoded protein: CASSSDWNTGELFF.

The chain has TRBV4-1 and TRBJ2-3; 7 bases are shared with TRBD2. Germline V CDR1 and CDR2: MGHRA, YSYEKL. The V gene end was trimmed by 4 bases and the J gene end by 1 base; junction bases not matched to a gene: 20. The CDR3 totals 20 residues. CDR3 in amino acids: CASSLRTGTGGYSGTDTQYF. In nucleotides, the CDR3 is TGCGCCAGCAGCCTTCGAACCGGGACGGGGGGATACAGCGGCACAGATACGCAGTATTTT.

V gene TRBV7-9 combines with J gene TRBJ1-6; 10 positions agree with TRBD1. V dropped 3 bases and J dropped 4; count of bases not matched to a gene: 3. The CDR3 is made up of 16 amino acids. From germline, CDR1 is SEHNR and CDR2 FQNEAQ (reference sequence). DNA of the CDR3: TGTGCCAGCAGCTTGGGACAGGGGTTTTATAATTCACCCCTCCACTTT. Its protein is CASSLGQGFYNSPLHF. Full variable domain (missing parts from reference TRBV7-9 and TRBJ1-6): DTGVSQNPRHKITKRGQNVTFRCDPISEHNRLYWYRQTLGQGPEFLTYFQNEAQLEKSRLLSDRFSAERPKGSFSTLEIQRTEQGDSAMYLCASSLGQGFYNSPLHFGNGTRLTVT.